The rows below give T cell receptor beta chains drawn from one sample of a study of T cell responses to AZD1222 COVID-19 vaccine. TCRdb's copy holds only in-frame clones and misses some; the assay was immunoSEQ multiplex PCR. The table includes roughly 120,000 clones, about nine tenths detected once. The material sequenced was peripheral blood, taken on day 0 of AZD1222 vaccination. The source of these receptors is an adult in good health. CDR3s include the opening cysteine and the closing phenylalanine or tryptophan. D genes are given only for firm matches. Expanded clones get a size class; other rows say once, few or many, or leave the size out.

V gene,J gene,clone size,D gene,CDR3 protein,CDR3 DNA
TRBV4-1,TRBJ2-1,once,-,CASSQRGKNEQFF,TGCGCCAGCAGCCAAAGGGGGAAAAATGAGCAGTTCTTC
TRBV3-1/TRBV3-2,TRBJ2-7,few,-,CASSPDTLSYEQYF,TGTGCCAGCAGTCCGGACACGCTCTCCTACGAGCAGTACTTC
TRBV6-5,TRBJ1-1,-,-,CALMGVNTEAFF,TGTGCCTTAATGGGGGTGAACACTGAAGCTTTCTTT
TRBV15,TRBJ2-1,-,TRBD2,CATSSPGLVFEQFF,TGTGCCACCAGCAGCCCGGGACTAGTCTTTGAGCAGTTCTTC
TRBV5-1,TRBJ2-1,-,-,CASSSGGSSYNEQFF,TGCGCCAGCAGCTCAGGGGGGAGTAGCTACAATGAGCAGTTCTTC
TRBV19,TRBJ1-6,-,-,CATGGPGTYLISPLHF,TGTGCCACAGGTGGGCCCGGGACATATTTGATTTCACCCCTCCACTTT
TRBV6-5,TRBJ1-2,once,-,CASSYGQSYGYTF,TGTGCCAGCAGTTACGGGCAGTCCTATGGCTACACCTTC
TRBV29-1,TRBJ2-2,-,TRBD1,CSFRQGFWAGELFF,TGCAGCTTTAGACAGGGTTTTTGGGCCGGGGAGCTGTTTTTT
TRBV4-3,TRBJ2-2,-,-,CASSQELAPGELFF,TGCGCCAGCAGCCAAGAGCTCGCCCCCGGGGAGCTGTTTTTT
TRBV28,TRBJ2-1,-,-,CASSSYGSSYNEQFF,TGTGCCAGCAGTTCGTATGGCAGCTCCTACAATGAGCAGTTCTTC
TRBV5-1,TRBJ2-2,-,-,CATRGAPGGNTGELFF,TGCGCCACCCGCGGGGCACCCGGTGGGAACACCGGGGAGCTGTTTTTT
TRBV4-2,TRBJ2-3,few,-,CASSQRGTSTDTQYF,TGTGCCAGCAGCCAACGGGGGACTAGCACAGATACGCAGTATTTT
TRBV28,TRBJ2-1,-,TRBD2,CASSLRGVYNEQFF,TGTGCCAGCAGTTTACGGGGGGTTTACAATGAGCAGTTCTTC
TRBV2,TRBJ2-7,-,-,CASSESDEQYF,TGTGCCAGCAGTGAGTCTGACGAGCAGTACTTC
TRBV11-1,TRBJ2-7,-,-,CASSFGVLSYEQYF,TGTGCCAGCAGCTTTGGGGTTCTCTCGTACGAGCAGTACTTC
TRBV19,TRBJ1-5,-,-,CASSRGGGQPQHF,TGTGCCAGTAGTAGGGGGGGCGGACAGCCCCAGCATTTT
TRBV9,TRBJ2-7,-,-,CASSVGWTSAAQYF,TGTGCCAGCAGCGTAGGGTGGACCTCAGCAGCGCAGTACTTC